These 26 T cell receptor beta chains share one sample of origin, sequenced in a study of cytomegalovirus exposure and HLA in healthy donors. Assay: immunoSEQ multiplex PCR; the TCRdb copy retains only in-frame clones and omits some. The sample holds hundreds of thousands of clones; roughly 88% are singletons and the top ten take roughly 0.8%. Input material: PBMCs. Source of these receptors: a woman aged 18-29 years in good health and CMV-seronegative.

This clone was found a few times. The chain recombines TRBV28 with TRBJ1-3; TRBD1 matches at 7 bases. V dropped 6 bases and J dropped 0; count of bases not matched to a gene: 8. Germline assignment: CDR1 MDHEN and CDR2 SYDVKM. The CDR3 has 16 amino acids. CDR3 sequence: CASRTMGQSSGNTIYF. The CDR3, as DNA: TGTGCCAGCAGGACAATGGGACAGTCCTCTGGAAACACCATATATTTT.

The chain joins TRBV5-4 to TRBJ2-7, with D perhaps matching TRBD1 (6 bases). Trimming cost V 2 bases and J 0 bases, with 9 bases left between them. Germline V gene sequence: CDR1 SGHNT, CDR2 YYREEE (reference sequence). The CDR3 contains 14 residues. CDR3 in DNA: TGTGCCAGCAGCTTCCGGGACAACTCCTACGAGCAGTACTTC. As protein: CASSFRDNSYEQYF.

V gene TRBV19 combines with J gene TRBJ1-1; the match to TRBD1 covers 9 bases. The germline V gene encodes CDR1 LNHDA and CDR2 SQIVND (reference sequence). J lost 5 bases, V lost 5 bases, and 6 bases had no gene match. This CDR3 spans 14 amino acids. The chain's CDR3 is CASSVGQGVTEAFF. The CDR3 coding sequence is TGTGCCAGTAGTGTGGGACAGGGAGTGACTGAAGCTTTCTTT.

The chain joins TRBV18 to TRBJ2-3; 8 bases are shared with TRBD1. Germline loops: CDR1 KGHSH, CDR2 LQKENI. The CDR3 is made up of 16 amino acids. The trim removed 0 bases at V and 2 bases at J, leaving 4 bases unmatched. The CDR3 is CASSPPSGGVTDTQYF. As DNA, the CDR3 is TGTGCCAGCTCACCACCTTCAGGGGGCGTCACAGATACGCAGTATTTT.

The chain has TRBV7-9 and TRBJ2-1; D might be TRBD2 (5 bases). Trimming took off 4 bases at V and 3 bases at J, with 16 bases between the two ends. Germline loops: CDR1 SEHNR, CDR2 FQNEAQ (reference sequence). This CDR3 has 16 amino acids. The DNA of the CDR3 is TGTGCCAGCAGCTCTGTTGGTGGGAGTGACTACAATGAGCAGTTCTTC. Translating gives CASSSVGGSDYNEQFF.

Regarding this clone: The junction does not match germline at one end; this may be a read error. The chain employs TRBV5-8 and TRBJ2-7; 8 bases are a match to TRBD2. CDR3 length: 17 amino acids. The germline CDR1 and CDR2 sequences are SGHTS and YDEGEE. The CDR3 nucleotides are TGTGCCAGCACCCAGAGGCCAGGCCTGGACAGATCTTCGGGGGGGAACTTC. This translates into CASTQRPGLDRSSGGNF.

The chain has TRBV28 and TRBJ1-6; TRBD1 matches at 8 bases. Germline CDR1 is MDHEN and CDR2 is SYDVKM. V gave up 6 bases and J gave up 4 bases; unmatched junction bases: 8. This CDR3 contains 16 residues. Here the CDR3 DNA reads TGTGCCAGCAGCCGGGACAGGCGATCTTATAATTCACCCCTCCACTTT. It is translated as CASSRDRRSYNSPLHF. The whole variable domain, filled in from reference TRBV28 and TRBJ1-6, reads DVKVTQSSRYLVKRTGEKVFLECVQDMDHENMFWYRQDPGLGLRLIYFSYDVKMKEKGDIPEGYSVSREKKERFSLILESASTNQTSMYLCASSRDRRSYNSPLHFGNGTRLTVT.

The CDR3 DNA reads TGTGCCAGCAGATTAGGGCGGGGCAGCACAGATACGCAGTATTTT. It codes for CASRLGRGSTDTQYF. The V call is TRBV7-3, the J call TRBJ2-3; perhaps TRBD2 as D (6 bases). Germline lookup yields CDR1 SGHTA and CDR2 FQGTGA. V was shortened by 6 bases and J by 0 bases, with 13 bases between the two germline ends. This CDR3 has 15 residues.

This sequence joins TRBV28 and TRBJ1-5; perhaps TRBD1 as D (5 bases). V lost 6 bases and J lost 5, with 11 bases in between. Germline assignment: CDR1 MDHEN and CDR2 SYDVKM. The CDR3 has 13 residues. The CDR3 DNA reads TGTGCCAGCAGGATTGCGGGGGATCAGCCCCAGCATTTT. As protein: CASRIAGDQPQHF.

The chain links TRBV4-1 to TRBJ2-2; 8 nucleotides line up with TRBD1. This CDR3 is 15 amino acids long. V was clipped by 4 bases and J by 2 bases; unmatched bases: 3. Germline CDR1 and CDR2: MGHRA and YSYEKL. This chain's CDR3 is CASSPGTGNTGELFF. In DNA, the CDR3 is TGCGCCAGCAGCCCCGGGACAGGTAACACCGGGGAGCTGTTTTTT.

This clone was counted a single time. CDR3 bases: TGTGCCAGCAGTCCCTTACAAACAGGGGGCATTGGAAACACCATATATTTT. The encoded protein is CASSPLQTGGIGNTIYF. The chain couples TRBV27 to TRBJ1-3; 9 nucleotides line up with TRBD1. This CDR3 comprises 17 residues. Germline CDR1 and CDR2: MNHEY and SMNVEV (reference sequence). Trimming at V came to 5 bases and at J to 3 bases, leaving 11 bases not matched to a gene.

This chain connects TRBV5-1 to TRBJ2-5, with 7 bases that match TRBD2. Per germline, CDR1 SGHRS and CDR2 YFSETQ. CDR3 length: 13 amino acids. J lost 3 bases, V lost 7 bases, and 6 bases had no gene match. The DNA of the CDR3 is TGCGCCAGCGTTGGACTAGGGAAAGAGACCCAGTACTTC. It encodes CASVGLGKETQYF.

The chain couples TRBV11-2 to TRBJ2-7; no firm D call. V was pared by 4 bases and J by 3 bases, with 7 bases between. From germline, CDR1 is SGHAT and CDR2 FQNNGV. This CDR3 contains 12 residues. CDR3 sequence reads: CASSSNGYEQYF. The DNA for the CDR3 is TGTGCCAGCAGCTCCAACGGCTACGAGCAGTACTTC.

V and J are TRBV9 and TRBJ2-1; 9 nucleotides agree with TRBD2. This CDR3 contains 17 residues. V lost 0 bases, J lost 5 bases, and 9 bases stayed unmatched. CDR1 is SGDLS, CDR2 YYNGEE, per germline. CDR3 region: CASSVGSSGTKDNEQFF. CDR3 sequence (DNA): TGTGCCAGCAGCGTAGGCTCTAGCGGGACTAAGGACAATGAGCAGTTCTTC.

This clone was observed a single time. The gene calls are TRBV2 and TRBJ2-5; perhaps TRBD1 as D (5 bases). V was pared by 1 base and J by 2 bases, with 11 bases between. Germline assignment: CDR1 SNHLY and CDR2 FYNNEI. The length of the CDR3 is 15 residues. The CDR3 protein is CASSEGGPLQETQYF. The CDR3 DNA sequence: TGTGCCAGCAGTGAAGGGGGCCCCCTTCAAGAGACCCAGTACTTC.

The CDR3 protein is CASSRQGAVQPQHF. CDR3 bases: TGTGCCAGCAGTCGGCAGGGGGCAGTTCAGCCCCAGCATTTT. The rearrangement links TRBV28 to TRBJ1-5; TRBD1 aligns across 8 bases. V lost 5 bases and J lost 6; bases outside the gene matches: 6. The CDR3 runs to 14 residues. Per the germline V gene, CDR1 is MDHEN and CDR2 is SYDVKM.

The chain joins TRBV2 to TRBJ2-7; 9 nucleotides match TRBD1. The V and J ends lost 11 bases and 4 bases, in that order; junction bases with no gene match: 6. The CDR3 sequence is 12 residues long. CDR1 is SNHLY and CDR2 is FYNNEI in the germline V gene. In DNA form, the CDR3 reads TGTGCCGTACAGGGGGCGGCTTACGAGCAGTACTTC. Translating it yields CAVQGAAYEQYF.

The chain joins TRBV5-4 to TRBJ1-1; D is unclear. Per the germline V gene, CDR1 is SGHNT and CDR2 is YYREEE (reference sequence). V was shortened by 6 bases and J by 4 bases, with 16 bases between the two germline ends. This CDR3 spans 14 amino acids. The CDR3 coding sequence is TGTGCCAGCACCGGAACGGGAAGTCGCACTGAAGCTTTCTTT. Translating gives CASTGTGSRTEAFF.

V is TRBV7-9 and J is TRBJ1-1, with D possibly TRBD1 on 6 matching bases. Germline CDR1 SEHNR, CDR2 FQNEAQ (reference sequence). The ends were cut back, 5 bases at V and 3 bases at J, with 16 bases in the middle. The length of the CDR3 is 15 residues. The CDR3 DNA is TGTGCCAGCAGCCCAATGACAGGTTGGGACACTGAAGCTTTCTTT. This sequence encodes CASSPMTGWDTEAFF.

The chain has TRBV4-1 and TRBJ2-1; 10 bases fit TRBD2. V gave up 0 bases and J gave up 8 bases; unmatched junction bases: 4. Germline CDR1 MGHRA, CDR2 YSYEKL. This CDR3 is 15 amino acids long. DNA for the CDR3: TGCGCCAGCAGCCAAGATCCAGCGGGAGGGGATGAGCAGTTCTTC. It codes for CASSQDPAGGDEQFF.

CDR3 DNA: TGTGCCAGCAGCCCCGACAGCTCTGGAAACACCATATATTTT. Translation: CASSPDSSGNTIYF. The genes are TRBV6-5 and TRBJ1-3, with D perhaps matching TRBD1 (5 bases). Germline V gene data show CDR1 as MNHEY and CDR2 as SVGAGI. V dropped 6 bases and J dropped 0 bases, with 9 bases sitting between them. The CDR3 spans 14 residues.

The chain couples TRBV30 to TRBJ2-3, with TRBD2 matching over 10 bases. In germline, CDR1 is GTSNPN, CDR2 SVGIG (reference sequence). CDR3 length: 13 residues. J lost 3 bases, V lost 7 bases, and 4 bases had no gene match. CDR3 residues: CASQREGTDTQYF. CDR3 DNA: TGTGCCTCACAGCGGGAGGGAACAGATACGCAGTATTTT.

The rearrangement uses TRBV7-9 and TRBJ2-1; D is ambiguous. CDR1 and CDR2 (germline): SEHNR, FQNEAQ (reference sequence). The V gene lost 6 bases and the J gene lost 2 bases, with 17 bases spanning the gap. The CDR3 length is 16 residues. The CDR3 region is CASRRYPTRTYNEQFF. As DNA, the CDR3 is TGTGCCAGCAGGAGGTACCCTACCCGAACCTACAATGAGCAGTTCTTC.

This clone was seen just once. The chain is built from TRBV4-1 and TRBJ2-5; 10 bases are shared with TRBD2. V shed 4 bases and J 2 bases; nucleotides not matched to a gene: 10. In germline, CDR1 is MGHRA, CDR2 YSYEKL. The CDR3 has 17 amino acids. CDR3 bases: TGCGCCAGCAGCCGGGAGGGACTAGCGAGTGCTCAAGAGACCCAGTACTTC. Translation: CASSREGLASAQETQYF.

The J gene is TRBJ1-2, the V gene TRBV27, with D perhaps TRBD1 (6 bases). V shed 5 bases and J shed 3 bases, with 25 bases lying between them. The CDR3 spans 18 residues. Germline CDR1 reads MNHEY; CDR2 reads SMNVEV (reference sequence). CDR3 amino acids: CASSGQGGGLDEDYGYTF. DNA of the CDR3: TGTGCCAGCAGTGGGCAAGGGGGGGGACTGGATGAGGACTATGGCTACACCTTC.

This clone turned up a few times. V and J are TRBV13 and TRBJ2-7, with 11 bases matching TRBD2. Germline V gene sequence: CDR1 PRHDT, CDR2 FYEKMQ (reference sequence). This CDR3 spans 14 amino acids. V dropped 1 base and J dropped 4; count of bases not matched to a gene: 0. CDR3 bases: TGTGCCAGCAGCTTAGCTAGCGGGGGGTACGAGCAGTACTTC. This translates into CASSLASGGYEQYF.